Listed here are 8 T cell receptor beta chains from one sample, sequenced in a study of T cells after yellow fever vaccination. Using its own MiXCR run on the 5' RACE reads, TCRdb lists one record per CDR3 protein. The repertoire holds some 260,000 distinct CDR3 sequences, with around 5.3% as singletons. The sequenced sample was CD4+ T cells sorted from PBMCs, obtained on the day of the yellow fever booster vaccination. These receptors all stem from a man aged 18-30 years who received the YFV17D yellow fever vaccine.

At least ten counts were recorded for this clonotype. This chain links TRBV6-6 with TRBJ2-4; 11 positions match TRBD1. The CDR3 length is 18 residues. V lost 6 bases to trimming and J lost 4 bases; unmatched junction nucleotides: 14. Per the germline V gene, CDR1 is MNHNY and CDR2 is SVGAGI (reference sequence). CDR3 amino acids: CASSHRTGTGGIKNIQYF. The CDR3 nucleotides read TGTGCCAGCAGCCACCGGACCGGGACAGGGGGGATTAAAAACATTCAGTACTTC.

This clonotype has a count of ten or more. The CDR3 loop is CASSPKSWTGRTDTQYF. CDR3 DNA: TGTGCCAGCAGTCCGAAGTCTTGGACAGGCCGCACAGATACGCAGTATTTT. V gene TRBV12-3 or TRBV12-4 combines with J gene TRBJ2-3; TRBD1 matches 7 bases. This CDR3 contains 17 residues. The V gene end was trimmed by 5 bases and the J gene end by 1 base; junction bases not matched to a gene: 12.

This clonotype was detected only once. The CDR3 protein is CAGEQAGTDTQYF. The CDR3 nucleotides are TGTGCCGGGGAACAGGCCGGCACAGATACGCAGTATTTT. The gene calls are TRBV30 and TRBJ2-3, with D possibly being TRBD1 (5 bases). CDR3 length: 13 amino acids. CDR1 and CDR2 from the germline V gene are GTSNPN and SVGIG (reference sequence). Trimming took off 8 bases at V and 1 base at J, with 13 bases between the two ends.

This clonotype was observed many times. The chain employs TRBV12-3 or TRBV12-4 and TRBJ2-1; D ambiguous. The V gene lost 2 bases and the J gene lost 7 bases, with 6 bases spanning the gap. There are 12 residues in the CDR3. This CDR3 reads CASSLFPNEQFF. DNA for the CDR3: TGTGCCAGCAGTTTATTCCCGAATGAGCAGTTCTTC.

This clonotype has at least ten counts. This chain joins TRBV6-5 and TRBJ2-2, with TRBD2 identical over 14 bases. Germline-derived CDR1 and CDR2 are MNHEY and SVGAGI. Germline trimming cut 2 bases from V and 6 bases from J; bases unmatched to any gene: 5. The CDR3 loop spans 17 amino acids. The CDR3 protein is CASSYRGTSGGAGELFF. The CDR3 region has the DNA TGTGCCAGCAGTTACCGCGGGACTAGCGGGGGCGCCGGGGAGCTGTTTTTT.

Only a few counts were recorded for this clonotype. This chain links TRBV29-1 with TRBJ2-3; 11 bases fit TRBD2. The CDR3 is made up of 13 amino acids. The germline gives CDR1 SQVTM, CDR2 ANQGSEA. Trimming removed 5 bases from V and 4 bases from J; junction bases left unmatched: 2. The CDR3 sequence is CSVISGGADTQYF. CDR3 in DNA: TGCAGCGTTATTAGCGGGGGGGCAGATACGCAGTATTTT.

The rearrangement joins TRBV5-1 to TRBJ2-5, with D perhaps matching TRBD2 (6 bases). The V and J ends lost 1 base and 3 bases respectively, with 10 bases between them. CDR3 length: 14 residues. Germline lookup yields CDR1 SGHRS and CDR2 YFSETQ. CDR3 amino acids: CASSLMSGEETQYF. The CDR3 DNA reads TGCGCCAGCAGCTTGATGTCGGGGGAAGAGACCCAGTACTTC.

This clonotype was detected many times. This chain links TRBV4-1 with TRBJ2-7, with TRBD1 matching 12 bases. Germline-derived CDR1 and CDR2 are MGHRA and YSYEKL. Unmatched junction bases numbered 5, after V lost 0 bases and J lost 5 bases. The CDR3 is 16 residues long. CDR3 sequence (DNA): TGCGCCAGCAGCCAAGATGTCGGGACAGGGGGCCACGAGCAGTACGTC. Its protein product is CASSQDVGTGGHEQYV.